This T cell receptor (beta chain) appears in the sequencing data of a study of shared clonotypes between healthy human individuals. Study as a whole: In total, the donors were two women and a few men aged 18 to 49.

This CDR3 contains 15 residues. Germline V lookup: CDR1 SEHNR, CDR2 FQNEAQ (reference sequence). V shed 5 bases and J 2 bases; nucleotides not matched to a gene: 8. A note on this clone: Its antigen remains unknown.

Selected positively for CCR7 and CD45RO-negative, naive CD8 cells excluded terminally differentiated effector memory CD45RA+ cells. General study results and limits: Some clonotypes were shared by all four sorted-subset donors, while others were not shared. The non-shared ones had lower generation probabilities than the shared ones.

Sequencing used immunoSEQ multiplex PCR; TCRdb keeps in-frame clones, though not all of them. The data show 800,000 or so clones, approximately 97% seen once. Material: naive CD8+ T cells sorted from blood. This clonotype was sampled from a man younger than 40 in good health. The rearrangement uses TRBV7-9 and TRBJ2-7; 8 bases are a match to TRBD2. DNA of the CDR3: TGTGCCAGCAGCGGTACTAGCGGAGTGGCCTACGAGCAGTACTTC. It codes for CASSGTSGVAYEQYF.